This T cell receptor (beta chain) came from a study of cytomegalovirus exposure and HLA in healthy donors. General study findings and limits: A later analysis reportedly found that, within productive TCRs, an Asian-associated ancestry cluster had fewer N-insertions than the mean observed across the approximately 660 donors. Certain indistinguishable V segments, among them TRBV6-2 and TRBV6-3, were excluded. Upon later analysis, HLA-associated TCR beta chains proved more clonally expanded than other, equally common chains.

V lost 2 bases to trimming and J lost 8 bases, with 12 bases between them. The CDR3 length is 13 residues. Germline V gene data show CDR1 as SGHDN and CDR2 as FVKESK. Primers for the PCR totalled 60 Vbeta and 13 Jbeta. TCRdb keeps only in-frame clones here, not all; method: immunoSEQ multiplex PCR. The sample shows nearly 200,000 clones, roughly 83% of them seen only once. Of note for this clone: What it binds is unknown.

The chain uses TRBV14 and TRBJ1-2; D perhaps matches TRBD1 (6 bases). The source is a male donor in good health and CMV-seropositive. The sample comprised PBMCs. CDR3 sequence reads: CASSQYLRGGYTF. For the CDR3, the DNA is TGTGCCAGCAGCCAATACCTCAGGGGCGGCTACACCTTC.